These T cell receptor beta chains were read from a single sample in a study of identical twins. TCRdb re-analysed the 5' RACE reads in MiXCR, keeping a single row per CDR3 protein. Of about 530,000 distinct CDR3 sequences in the sample, roughly 15% were seen once. These same data were also listed under a study on yellow fever vaccine responses in identical twins.

Material for sequencing was CD4+ T cells sorted from blood. These receptors all come from a woman in her late teens or twenties in good health. Both conserved end residues are part of each CDR3.

j_call,v_call,cdr3_aa
TRBJ2-1,TRBV5-1,CASSSRGQRYNEQFF
TRBJ1-6,TRBV7-9,CASSLNSGSPLHF
TRBJ2-5,TRBV20-1,CSASHINQGETQYF
TRBJ2-5,TRBV6-5,CASSYPGTSGQETQYF
TRBJ2-7,TRBV14,CASSQLGGSSYEQYF
TRBJ2-2,TRBV19,CASSMASGSLGTGELFF
TRBJ2-3,TRBV5-1,CASSLRSSTDTQYF
TRBJ2-2,TRBV5-1,CASSLSVARGTGELFF
TRBJ1-1,TRBV3-1,CASSRDRGDAEAFF
TRBJ1-1,TRBV10-2,CASSEPWNTEAFF
TRBJ2-1,TRBV12-3/TRBV12-4,CASSLARLAGGPGLVYNEQFF
TRBJ2-7,TRBV12-3/TRBV12-4,CASESGHSYEQYF
TRBJ1-1,TRBV12-3/TRBV12-4,CASSLARGTEAFF
TRBJ1-1,TRBV29-1,CSVVLGGHGEAFF
TRBJ1-3,TRBV11-2,CASSQSITGRNTIYF
TRBJ2-4,TRBV28,CASSPTDELAKNIQYF
TRBJ2-4,TRBV15,CATSRGELLGNIQYF
TRBJ2-1,TRBV5-6,CASSGAWVNEQFF
TRBJ2-7,TRBV20-1,CSVPGPGEQYF
TRBJ2-1,TRBV2,CASSQGVRAYNEQFF
TRBJ2-3,TRBV28,CASKRPAGGRDTQYF
TRBJ2-4,TRBV28,CASSRLLAKNIQYF
TRBJ1-2,TRBV12-3/TRBV12-4,CASSIGRAEYGYTF
TRBJ2-2,TRBV20-1,CSARASDVSTGELFF
TRBJ2-2,TRBV10-3,CAIGAGGLNTGELFF
TRBJ2-7,TRBV18,CASSPNEGNEQYF
TRBJ2-3,TRBV11-2,CASSLDRTPRQGTQYF